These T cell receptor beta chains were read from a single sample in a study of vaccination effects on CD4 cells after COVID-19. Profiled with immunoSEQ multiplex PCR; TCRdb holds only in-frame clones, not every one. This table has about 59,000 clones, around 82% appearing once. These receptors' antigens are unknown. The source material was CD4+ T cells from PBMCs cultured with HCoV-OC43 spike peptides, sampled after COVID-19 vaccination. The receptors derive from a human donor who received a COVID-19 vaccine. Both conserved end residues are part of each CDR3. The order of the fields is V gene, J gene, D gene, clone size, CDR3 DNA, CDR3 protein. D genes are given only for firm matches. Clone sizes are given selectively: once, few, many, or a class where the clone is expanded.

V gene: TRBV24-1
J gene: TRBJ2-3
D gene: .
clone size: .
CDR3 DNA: TGTGCCACCAGTGATTTGTTGACGGGCTCCCCAGATACGCAGTATTTT
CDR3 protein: CATSDLLTGSPDTQYF

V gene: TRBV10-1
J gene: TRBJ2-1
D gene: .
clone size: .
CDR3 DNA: TGCGCCAGCAGTGGGGACATCTCCTACAATGAGCAGTTCTTC
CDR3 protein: CASSGDISYNEQFF

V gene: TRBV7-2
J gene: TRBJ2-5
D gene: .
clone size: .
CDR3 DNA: TGTGCCAGCAGCTTACGGAACCAAGAGACCCAGTACTTC
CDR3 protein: CASSLRNQETQYF

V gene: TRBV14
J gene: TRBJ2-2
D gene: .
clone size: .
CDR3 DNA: TGTGCCAGCAGCCAAGTGGACTATCGAGCCGGGGAGCTGTTTTTT
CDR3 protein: CASSQVDYRAGELFF

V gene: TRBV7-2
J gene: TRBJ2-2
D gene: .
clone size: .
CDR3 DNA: TGTGCCAGCAGCCCTCAAGGGAACACCGGGGAGCTGTTTTTT
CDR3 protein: CASSPQGNTGELFF

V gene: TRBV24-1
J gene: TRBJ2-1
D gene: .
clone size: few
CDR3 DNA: TGTGCCACCAGTGATTCTTTAGACGGGAACGAGCAGTTCTTC
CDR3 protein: CATSDSLDGNEQFF

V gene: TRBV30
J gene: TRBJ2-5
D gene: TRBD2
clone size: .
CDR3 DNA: TGTGCCTGGAGGGCGACTAGCGGGGGCATCCAAGAGACCCAGTACTTC
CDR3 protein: CAWRATSGGIQETQYF

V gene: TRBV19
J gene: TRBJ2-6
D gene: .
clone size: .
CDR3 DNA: TGTGCCAGTAGTATAGATGGGAGGGGGGCCAACGTCCTGACTTTC
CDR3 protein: CASSIDGRGANVLTF

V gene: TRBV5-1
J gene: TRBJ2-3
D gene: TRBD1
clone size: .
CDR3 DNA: TGCGCCAGCAGACCCGGACAGGTTGGAGATACGCAGTATTTT
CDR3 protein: CASRPGQVGDTQYF

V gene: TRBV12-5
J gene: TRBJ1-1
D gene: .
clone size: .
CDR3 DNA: TGTGCTAGTGGTTTGGGGATGAACACTGAAGCTTTCTTT
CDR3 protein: CASGLGMNTEAFF

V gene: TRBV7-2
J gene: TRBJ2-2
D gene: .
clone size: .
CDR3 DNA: TGTGCCAGCAGCTTATTGTCAGGGAACACCGGGGAGCTGTTTTTT
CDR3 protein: CASSLLSGNTGELFF

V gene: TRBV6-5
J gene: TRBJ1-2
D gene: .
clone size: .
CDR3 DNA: TGTGCCAGCAGTTACCAGACAGCTGGCCACACCTTC
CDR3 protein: CASSYQTAGHTF

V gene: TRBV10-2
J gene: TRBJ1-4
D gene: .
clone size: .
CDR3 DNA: TGCGCCAGCAGTGACCGCGGGGCAGGGAGTGAAAAACTGTTTTTT
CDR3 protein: CASSDRGAGSEKLFF

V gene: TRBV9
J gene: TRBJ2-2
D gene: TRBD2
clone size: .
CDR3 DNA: TGTGCCAGCAGCGTAGGTCAAGCGGGGGGGCAAGGCGGGGAGCTGTTTTTT
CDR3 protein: CASSVGQAGGQGGELFF

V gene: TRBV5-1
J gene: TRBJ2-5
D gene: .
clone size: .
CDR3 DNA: TGCGCCAGCAGCAAATGGGACGGGGTAGGGGAGACCCAGTACTTC
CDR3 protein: CASSKWDGVGETQYF

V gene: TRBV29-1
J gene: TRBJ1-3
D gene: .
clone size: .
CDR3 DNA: TGCAGCGTTGAATCGGGATCCTCTGGAAACACCATATATTTT
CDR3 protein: CSVESGSSGNTIYF

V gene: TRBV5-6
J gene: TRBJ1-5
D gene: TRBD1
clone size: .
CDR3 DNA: TGTGCCAGCAGCTCTAAGGACAGGGGAATTCAGCCCCAGCATTTT
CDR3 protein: CASSSKDRGIQPQHF

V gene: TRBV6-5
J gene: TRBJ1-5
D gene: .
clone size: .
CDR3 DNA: TGTGCCAGCAGTTCAACAGGGAATCAGCCCCAGCATTTT
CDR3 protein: CASSSTGNQPQHF

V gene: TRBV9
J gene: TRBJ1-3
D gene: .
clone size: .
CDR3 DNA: TGTGCCAGCAGCGCGGGAAGTGGAAACACCATATATTTT
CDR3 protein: CASSAGSGNTIYF

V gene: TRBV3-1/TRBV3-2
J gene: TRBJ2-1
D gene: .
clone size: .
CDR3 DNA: TGTGCCAGCAGCCATCGAGCCGGCAATGAGCAGTTCTTC
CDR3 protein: CASSHRAGNEQFF